This record concerns one TCR beta chain sequence. Its antigen is not known. These data belong to a study of T cell responses to AZD1222 COVID-19 vaccine. Study outcomes and limitations: Females outnumbered males among donors, who were mostly white British; clonal diversity was possibly underestimated. Spike-spanning, vaccine-associated CD4 TCRs were dominant at 160-218 and 743-854.

Profiled with immunoSEQ multiplex PCR; TCRdb holds only in-frame clones, not every one. This repertoire shows 170,000 or so clones, roughly nine tenths found once; its top ten account for roughly 2.5%. Trimming took 4 bases from V and 0 from J, leaving 13 bases between them. The germline CDR1 and CDR2 sequences are MDHEN and SYDVKM. This CDR3 has 16 residues. The sequence was obtained from an adult in good health. The chain recombines TRBV28 with TRBJ1-5; D remains ambiguous. The sample consisted of peripheral blood, taken on day 0 of AZD1222 vaccination. This chain's CDR3 is CASSYNDNNSNQPQHF. DNA of the CDR3: TGTGCCAGCAGTTATAACGACAATAATAGCAATCAGCCCCAGCATTTT.